The clone carrying this T cell receptor beta chain appeared a few times. Source study methods: Amplifying reference gene primers gave estimates of nucleated cell counts. The data were produced by immunoSEQ multiplex PCR, yet TCRdb's version contains in-frame clones alone and is incomplete. The V and J calls and clone size were taken over from that table, and D and trimming were inferred from the DNA. The repertoire consists of some 160,000 clones, with roughly 80% occurring once and the leading ten covering approximately 8%. These data are taken from a study of blood T cell repertoires in COVID-19. Germline CDR1 is LGHDT and CDR2 is YNNKEL (reference sequence). The CDR3 totals 19 residues. The V and J ends lost 1 base and 0 bases respectively, with 19 bases between them.

The clonotype was recovered from a man aged 50 to 59 with active or convalescent COVID-19. Sequencing was carried out using peripheral blood. The gene calls are TRBV3-1 (or the pseudogene TRBV3-2) and TRBJ2-1, with D possibly TRBD1 on 6 matching bases. In DNA form, the CDR3 reads TGTGCCAGCAGCCAAGGGGGGCCCTTTCTGGCGAGCTCCTACAATGAGCAGTTCTTC. Amino acids: CASSQGGPFLASSYNEQFF.